These 18 T cell receptor beta chains share one sample of origin, sequenced in a study of control samples from healthy donors and cancer patients. Method: immunoSEQ multiplex PCR; TCRdb's copy keeps in-frame clones and lacks some. Of 250,000 to 300,000 clones in the sample, almost 85% were seen once. Sequencing was carried out using PBMCs. These receptors were obtained from a woman in her sixties with lung cancer.

This chain connects TRBV9 to TRBJ1-1; TRBD1 aligns across 8 bases. Germline trimming cut 0 bases from V and 1 base from J; bases unmatched to any gene: 2. The CDR3 contains 15 residues. Germline-derived CDR1 and CDR2 are SGDLS and YYNGEE. CDR3 region: CASSVGQGTNTEAFF. The CDR3 nucleotides are TGTGCCAGCAGCGTAGGACAGGGGACGAACACTGAAGCTTTCTTT.

The chain combines TRBV9 with TRBJ1-2; 8 bases map to TRBD1. V shed 3 bases, J shed 6 bases, and the junction held 10 bases outside the gene matches. This CDR3 is built from 15 residues. Germline assignment: CDR1 SGDLS and CDR2 YYNGEE. The CDR3 region is CASSGQPQGANGYTF. The DNA of the CDR3 is TGTGCCAGCAGCGGCCAACCCCAGGGGGCGAATGGCTACACCTTC. Complete variable domain (other parts from reference TRBV9 and TRBJ1-2): DSGVTQTPKHLITATGQRVTLRCSPRSGDLSVYWYQQSLDQGLQFLIQYYNGEERAKGNILERFSAQQFPDLHSELNLSSLELGDSALYFCASSGQPQGANGYTFGSGTRLTVV.

J is TRBJ1-2 and V is TRBV19; D is uncertain. The germline V and J ends were trimmed by 2 bases and 7 bases, with 11 bases remaining between them. The germline V gene has CDR1 LNHDA and CDR2 SQIVND (reference sequence). The CDR3 covers 13 residues. DNA of the CDR3: TGTGCCAGTAGTATAACAGATTCGCCTGGCTACACCTTC. This encodes CASSITDSPGYTF.

CDR3 in amino acids: CASSFAGNTGELFF. CDR3 coding DNA: TGTGCCAGCAGTTTCGCCGGGAACACCGGGGAGCTGTTTTTT. This chain links TRBV27 with TRBJ2-2; D is ambiguous. The CDR3 has 14 amino acids. The germline V gene has CDR1 MNHEY and CDR2 SMNVEV (reference sequence). With 3 bases removed from V and 1 base from J, the gap between germline ends came to 6 bases.

The chain couples TRBV25-1 to TRBJ1-3; D unresolved. Germline CDR1 MGHDK, CDR2 SYGVNS. The length of the CDR3 is 13 residues. With 10 bases removed from V and 0 bases from J, the gap between germline ends came to 10 bases. The CDR3 sequence is CAIRAPSGNTIYF. In DNA, the CDR3 is TGTGCCATCCGAGCACCCTCTGGAAACACCATATATTTT.

The rearrangement joins TRBV2 to TRBJ1-5, with TRBD1 as a possible D gene (6 bases). Germline CDR1 and CDR2: SNHLY and FYNNEI. Trimming shortened V by 4 bases and J by 6 bases, and 16 bases separated the two germline ends. The CDR3 covers 15 residues. CDR3 residues: CASSAQGGKGQPQHF. The CDR3 bases are TGTGCCAGCAGTGCACAGGGAGGAAAAGGTCAGCCCCAGCATTTT.

The rearrangement links TRBV19 to TRBJ2-7; D remains unclear. The length of the CDR3 is 12 residues. V was cut by 7 bases and J by 0 bases, with 7 bases left in between. Germline V gives CDR1 LNHDA, CDR2 SQIVND (reference sequence). CDR3 residues: CASIGPSYEQYF. The CDR3 DNA reads TGTGCCAGTATAGGCCCCTCCTACGAGCAGTACTTC.

This clone was counted only a few times. V and J are TRBV19 and TRBJ2-7; 11 bases are a match to TRBD1. The V gene's germline CDR1 is LNHDA and CDR2 SQIVND (reference sequence). Germline trimming cut 4 bases from V and 3 bases from J; bases unmatched to any gene: 5. The CDR3 has 15 residues. The CDR3 sequence: CASSTGQGEIYEQYF. The CDR3 bases are TGTGCCAGTAGTACGGGACAGGGGGAGATCTACGAGCAGTACTTC.

The chain uses TRBV5-1 and TRBJ1-1; no clear D. The CDR3 runs to 13 residues. Trimming took off 5 bases at V and 6 bases at J, with 14 bases between the two ends. CDR1 is SGHRS, CDR2 YFSETQ, per germline. The CDR3 protein is CASSSGGFAEAFF. CDR3 sequence (DNA): TGCGCCAGCAGTAGTGGAGGGTTCGCTGAAGCTTTCTTT.

The chain recombines TRBV3-1 (or the pseudogene TRBV3-2) with TRBJ2-3; 10 bases fit TRBD2. V trimming: 2 bases; J trimming: 6 bases; junction bases outside the gene matches: 8. The CDR3 is 16 amino acids. Germline-derived CDR1 and CDR2 are LGHDT and YNNKEL (reference sequence). CDR3 amino acids: CASSQWLAGVADTQYF. The DNA for the CDR3 is TGTGCCAGCAGCCAATGGCTAGCGGGAGTAGCTGATACGCAGTATTTT.

In nucleotides, the CDR3 is TGCGCCAGCAGCTTGGGTTTTGGGCCAGGGGGAAGGAATGAGCAGTTCTTC. Translating gives CASSLGFGPGGRNEQFF. The V and J genes are TRBV5-1 and TRBJ2-1; TRBD1 matches at 7 bases. The CDR3 loop spans 17 amino acids. The trim removed 0 bases at V and 7 bases at J, leaving 13 bases unmatched. Germline V gene lookup returns CDR1 SGHRS and CDR2 YFSETQ.

This clone was found once. V and J are TRBV21-1 and TRBJ2-5. TRBV21-1 is a pseudogene locus. The CDR3 totals 14 residues. The chain's CDR3 is CASSFSEIQETQYF. As DNA, the CDR3 is TGTGCCAGCAGTTTTTCAGAGATTCAAGAGACCCAGTACTTC.

Worth noting for this clone: This specimen includes other DNA sequences encoding the same CDR3. The chain couples TRBV5-1 to TRBJ2-1, with 8 nucleotides matching TRBD2. The CDR3 loop spans 15 amino acids. V dropped 4 bases and J dropped 2; count of bases not matched to a gene: 5. The germline V gene encodes CDR1 SGHRS and CDR2 YFSETQ. The CDR3 bases are TGCGCCAGCAGCCCCGGGGGGGGCGCCTACAATGAGCAGTTCTTC. It translates to CASSPGGGAYNEQFF.

The genes are TRBV4-1 and TRBJ2-7; TRBD2 matches at 13 bases. Germline CDR1 and CDR2: MGHRA and YSYEKL. CDR3 length equals 18 residues. J was trimmed by 5 bases and V by 5 bases; bases with no gene match: 15. The CDR3 nucleotides are TGCGCCAGCAGCTCACATCCTAGACTAGCGGGAGGAGGGGACGAGCAGTACTTC. The encoded protein is CASSSHPRLAGGGDEQYF.

The V call is TRBV27, the J call TRBJ1-1, with D unresolved. The CDR3 loop spans 13 amino acids. The germline gives CDR1 MNHEY, CDR2 SMNVEV (reference sequence). V dropped 5 bases and J dropped 1 base, with 8 bases sitting between them. The CDR3 nucleotides read TGTGCCAGCAGTAACTGGCAGAACACTGAAGCTTTCTTT. Translation gives CASSNWQNTEAFF.

The chain combines TRBV5-1 with TRBJ1-2; no reliable D call. V shed 3 bases and J shed 1 base, with 16 bases lying between them. The CDR3 has 16 amino acids. Germline values: CDR1 SGHRS, CDR2 YFSETQ. CDR3 DNA: TGCGCCAGCAGCTGGTCTGGAGACCCTCTTAACTATGGCTACACCTTC. This gives the protein CASSWSGDPLNYGYTF.

This clone was seen once. This chain uses TRBV9 with TRBJ2-1, with 8 positions matching TRBD2. Germline CDR1 is SGDLS and CDR2 is YYNGEE. This CDR3 has 15 amino acids. V was pared by 2 bases and J by 10 bases, with 11 bases of the junction left unmatched. The CDR3 DNA is TGTGCCAGCAGCGTTCGGACTAGCTGGGTAGGAGAGCAGTTCTTC. Its translation is CASSVRTSWVGEQFF.

Regarding this clone: Distinct nucleotide sequences in the sample also encode this CDR3. This chain links TRBV2 with TRBJ2-7; D is perhaps TRBD2 (5 bases). This CDR3 spans 11 amino acids. The V end lost 6 bases, the J end lost 4 bases, and 7 bases lay between the germline ends. Looked up from germline, CDR1 is SNHLY and CDR2 is FYNNEI. The DNA of the CDR3 is TGTGCCAGCAGCGAGCGGTACGAGCAGTACTTC. Translated: CASSERYEQYF.